A selection of T cell receptor beta chains follows, all from one sample in a study of regulatory T cells in long-lasting Graves disease. TCRdb reprocessed the multiplex PCR reads via MiXCR and lists one record per CDR3 protein. Here the sample spans hundreds of thousands of distinct CDR3 sequences, less than 25% being singletons. The sequencing used peripheral blood mononuclear cells (PBMCs), collected when the disease was refractory, from a patient treated with antithyroid drugs. These receptor sequences come from a female donor with Graves disease. Each CDR3 is given with its conserved first and last residue. A D gene is named only where the DNA matches it firmly. Rows may omit the clone size; those that give it use once, few, many or a size class.

>many|TRBV6-1|TRBD1|TRBJ2-2
TGTGCCAGCAGGGAAGGACAGGTTGTTGTCGGGGAGCTGTTTTTT
CASREGQVVVGELFF
>many|TRBV6-5|-|TRBJ1-1
TGTGCCAGCAGTTACTCGCAGGGCATGAACACTGAAGCTTTCTTT
CASSYSQGMNTEAFF
>-|TRBV7-9|-|TRBJ2-3
TGTGCCAGCGAGGGGTCAGCCACAGATACGCAGTATTTT
CASEGSATDTQYF
>-|TRBV7-9|-|TRBJ1-1
TGTGCCAGCAGCCCTCATCTACGGGGCCCTTTTGAAGCTTTCTTT
CASSPHLRGPFEAFF
>many|TRBV28|TRBD2|TRBJ2-5
TGTGCCAGCAGCCCGGCTAGCGGGAGGTTCCTTGAGACCCAGTACTTC
CASSPASGRFLETQYF
>many|TRBV7-6|TRBD1|TRBJ2-7
TGTGCCAGCAGCTCCCGGGACAGGGACCGCGAGCAGTACTTC
CASSSRDRDREQYF
>-|TRBV10-3|-|TRBJ2-1
TGTGCCATCAGTGAGTCGCAGGACGGCAACAATGAGCAGTTCTTC
CAISESQDGNNEQFF
>-|TRBV4-1|-|TRBJ1-1
TGCGCCAGCAGCCAGGGTCAGGGGGAAGCTTTCTTT
CASSQGQGEAFF
>-|TRBV20-1|-|TRBJ1-6
TGCAGTGCTAGAGGGGTTGTGGTCTATAATTCACCCCTCCACTTT
CSARGVVVYNSPLHF
>-|TRBV5-1|-|TRBJ1-1
TGCGCCAGCAGCTACCGGGACAAACTGAACACTGAAGCTTTCTTT
CASSYRDKLNTEAFF
>-|TRBV20-1|TRBD1|TRBJ1-3
TGCAGTGCGACAACCACAGGGGGCTCCTCTGGAAACACCATATATTTT
CSATTTGGSSGNTIYF
>few|TRBV6-5|TRBD2|TRBJ2-2
TGTGCCAGCAGTTACTCGTCGGGGAGGGGCACCGGGGAGCTGTTTTTT
CASSYSSGRGTGELFF
>many|TRBV28|-|TRBJ2-7
TGTGCCAGCAGTTTCCCCTCGGGAAGGGAGCAGTACTTC
CASSFPSGREQYF
>few|TRBV5-1|TRBD1|TRBJ1-1
TGCGCCAGCAGCCCCGGACAGGGGCTGAACACTGAAGCTTTCTTT
CASSPGQGLNTEAFF
>few|TRBV4-1|-|TRBJ1-2
TGCGCCAGCAGCCAAGAGCACAGTCTACTCCTCTATGGCTACACCTTC
CASSQEHSLLLYGYTF
>many|TRBV7-8|-|TRBJ1-3
TGTGCCAGCAGCTTTCCAGGGAACACCATATATTTT
CASSFPGNTIYF
>many|TRBV7-8|-|TRBJ1-1
TGTGCCAGCAGCTTAGAGCGCAGGTTGAACACTGAAGCTTTCTTT
CASSLERRLNTEAFF
>few|TRBV25-1|TRBD1|TRBJ1-1
TGTGCCAGCAGTGAATCAATTGGGACAGCTTACACTGAAGCTTTCTTT
CASSESIGTAYTEAFF
>many|TRBV30|-|TRBJ1-1
TGTGCCTGGAGTTGGAACACTGAAGCTTTCTTT
CAWSWNTEAFF
>-|TRBV29-1|-|TRBJ1-2
TGCAGCGTTGAATGGCTCTATGGCTACACCTTC
CSVEWLYGYTF
>few|TRBV6-2/TRBV6-3|TRBD2|TRBJ2-7
TGTGCCAGCAGTTATCCACAGGCCGGGGGGTCCTACGAGCAGTACTTC
CASSYPQAGGSYEQYF
>many|TRBV20-1|TRBD1|TRBJ1-5
TGCAGTGCGCGTACAGGGGGAGGGAATCAGCCCCAGCATTTT
CSARTGGGNQPQHF